Listed here are 26 T cell receptor beta chains from one sample, sequenced in a study of beta chain features in type 1 diabetes (dated by TCRdb to the late 2010s). Libraries were built with the immunoSEQ multiplex PCR assay. The High Capacity cDNA Reverse Transcription Kit was used to reverse transcribe all of the isolated RNA, meaning that expressed TCRB transcripts were what got sequenced. TCRdb stores this immuneACCESS table with in-frame sequences only. Part of the clones is absent; in the studies checked, under half of the shortfall reflects unresolved V genes, and no reason is known for the rest. Here the sample has hundreds of thousands of clones; around 28% occur a single time. The top ten clonotypes cover 0.05% to 0.065% of the sample. Sequenced: naive CD4+ T cells from blood. Per the publication, the cell subset or site label means: true naive CD4+ T cells. These receptors were collected from a man aged 18 to 30 in good health.

This chain's CDR3 is CASSLSGGNIQYF. The CDR3 DNA reads TGTGCCAGCAGCTTGTCCGGGGGAAACATTCAGTACTTC. The chain links TRBV5-4 to TRBJ2-4; maybe TRBD2 (6 bases). The CDR3 runs 13 residues. The ends were cut back, 1 base at V and 6 bases at J, with 8 bases in the middle. From germline, CDR1 is SGHNT and CDR2 YYREEE (reference sequence).

The V and J genes are TRBV7-9 and TRBJ2-1; 7 bases are shared with TRBD2. The CDR3 runs 14 residues. V shed 8 bases and J 3 bases; nucleotides not matched to a gene: 7. Per the germline V gene, CDR1 is SEHNR and CDR2 is FQNEAQ (reference sequence). CDR3 region: CASSIASGYNEQFF. Written as DNA, the CDR3 is TGTGCCAGCTCGATCGCTAGCGGCTACAATGAGCAGTTCTTC.

This clone has more than one count but fewer than ten. CDR3 loop: CASSYEVEKLFF. CDR3 bases: TGTGCCAGCAGTTACGAGGTCGAAAAACTGTTTTTT. This chain joins TRBV6-6 and TRBJ1-4; D is undetermined. The germline CDR1 and CDR2 sequences are MNHNY and SVGAGI (reference sequence). Trimming took 2 bases from V and 8 from J, leaving 6 bases between them. The CDR3 has 12 residues.

This clone has more than one count but fewer than ten. The chain joins TRBV25-1 to TRBJ2-2; 10 bases align to TRBD2. The CDR3 covers 16 residues. Unmatched junction bases numbered 4, after V lost 4 bases and J lost 2 bases. The germline CDR1 and CDR2 sequences are MGHDK and SYGVNS. The CDR3 DNA sequence: TGTGCCAGCAGTGGGGGACTAGCGCAAAACACCGGGGAGCTGTTTTTT. This translates into CASSGGLAQNTGELFF.

The chain recombines TRBV7-9 with TRBJ2-7, with 9 bases identical to TRBD1. V was clipped by 1 base and J by 5 bases; unmatched bases: 3. The germline V gene encodes CDR1 SEHNR and CDR2 FQNEAQ (reference sequence). The CDR3 is 14 amino acids. The CDR3: CASSLVGTGNEQYF. CDR3 DNA sequence: TGTGCCAGCAGCTTAGTCGGGACAGGGAACGAGCAGTACTTC. Variable domain in full (rest from reference TRBV7-9 and TRBJ2-7): DTGVSQNPRHKITKRGQNVTFRCDPISEHNRLYWYRQTLGQGPEFLTYFQNEAQLEKSRLLSDRFSAERPKGSFSTLEIQRTEQGDSAMYLCASSLVGTGNEQYFGPGTRLTVT.

This clone appeared a few times. The chain recombines TRBV16 with TRBJ2-1; 8 bases map to TRBD1. V was clipped by 4 bases and J by 1 base; unmatched bases: 0. Germline CDR1 and CDR2: KGHSY and FQNENV. This CDR3 is built from 14 residues. CDR3 sequence reads: CASSRTGSYNEQFF. CDR3 nucleotide sequence: TGTGCCAGCAGCCGGACAGGGTCCTACAATGAGCAGTTCTTC. Filled out from reference TRBV16 and TRBJ2-1, the complete variable domain reads GEEVAQTPKHLVRGEGQKAKLYCAPIKGHSYVFWYQQVLKNEFKFLISFQNENVFDETGMPKERFSAKCLPNSPCSLEIQATKLEDSAVYFCASSRTGSYNEQFFGPGTRLTVL.

The chain links TRBV13 to TRBJ2-6; maybe TRBD2 (5 bases). The CDR3 sequence is 15 residues long. Deletions cut 3 bases from V and 1 base from J, with 7 bases between. Per the germline V gene, CDR1 is PRHDT and CDR2 is FYEKMQ (reference sequence). CDR3 residues: CASSFRGSGANVLTF. The CDR3 nucleotides are TGTGCCAGCAGCTTTCGAGGGTCTGGGGCCAACGTCCTGACTTTC.

This chain connects TRBV30 to TRBJ2-5, with a weak D call TRBD2 (6 bases). V was trimmed by 4 bases and J by 2 bases, leaving 14 bases between them. There are 14 residues in the CDR3. Germline values: CDR1 GTSNPN, CDR2 SVGIG (reference sequence). CDR3 sequence reads: CAWKGLARQETQYF. The CDR3 DNA reads as TGTGCCTGGAAGGGCCTAGCGCGTCAAGAGACCCAGTACTTC.

There are a few counts of this clone. The same CDR3 arises from other DNA sequences in this sample as well. The chain is built from TRBV2 and TRBJ2-5, with D unclear. Per germline, CDR1 SNHLY and CDR2 FYNNEI. Trimming pared 7 bases from V and 3 bases from J, leaving 6 bases between. The CDR3 extends over 11 amino acids. CDR3 amino acids: CASKVEETQYF. The CDR3, as DNA: TGTGCCAGCAAGGTTGAAGAGACCCAGTACTTC.

This chain connects TRBV7-9 to TRBJ1-5; possible D gene TRBD1, 5 bases. The CDR3 is made up of 14 amino acids. Germline-derived CDR1 and CDR2 are SEHNR and FQNEAQ (reference sequence). The V gene lost 11 bases and the J gene lost 4 bases, with 18 bases spanning the gap. CDR3 region: CALSAKGANQPQHF. In nucleotides, the CDR3 is TGTGCCCTATCAGCTAAAGGGGCGAATCAGCCCCAGCATTTT.

With regard to this clone: Other DNA sequences from this sample encode an identical CDR3 as well. This sequence joins TRBV5-1 and TRBJ2-7; D assignment may be TRBD1 or TRBD2 (5 bases each). V lost 0 bases, J lost 0 bases, and 7 bases lay in between. CDR3 length: 14 residues. Germline V CDR1 and CDR2: SGHRS, YFSETQ. CDR3 protein: CASSLEGSSYEQYF. DNA for the CDR3: TGCGCCAGCAGCTTGGAGGGGAGCTCCTACGAGCAGTACTTC. The full variable domain, its missing parts supplied by reference TRBV5-1 and TRBJ2-7, is KAGVTQTPRYLIKTRGQQVTLSCSPISGHRSVSWYQQTPGQGLQFLFEYFSETQRNKGNFPGRFSGRQFSNSRSEMNVSTLELGDSALYLCASSLEGSSYEQYFGPGTRLTVT.

V gene TRBV29-1 combines with J gene TRBJ2-1; TRBD2 matches 7 bases. The CDR3 contains 12 residues. Germline CDR1 reads SQVTM; CDR2 reads ANQGSEA. V lost 7 bases to trimming and J lost 10 bases; unmatched junction nucleotides: 10. CDR3 bases: TGCAGCGGGCTAGCGGCTCATGACGAGCAGTTCTTC. Amino acids: CSGLAAHDEQFF.

The chain links TRBV6-6 to TRBJ2-3; D gene uncertain. The germline V gene encodes CDR1 MNHNY and CDR2 SVGAGI (reference sequence). V was shortened by 0 bases and J by 3 bases, with 4 bases between the two germline ends. The CDR3 runs to 13 residues. CDR3 loop: CASSYSDTDTQYF. In nucleotides, the CDR3 is TGTGCCAGCAGTTACTCGGATACAGATACGCAGTATTTT.

The chain couples TRBV29-1 to TRBJ2-5; D gene uncertain. The V gene's germline CDR1 is SQVTM and CDR2 ANQGSEA. The V end was cut by 6 bases, the J end by 4 bases, with 18 bases between. This CDR3 comprises 14 residues. The CDR3 coding sequence is TGCAGCGTCGCCGTTAGGCCACCAGGAGAGACCCAGTACTTC. This encodes CSVAVRPPGETQYF.

The gene calls are TRBV30 and TRBJ2-2; 13 bases fit TRBD2. The CDR3 contains 15 residues. Trimming removed 7 bases from V and 4 bases from J; junction bases left unmatched: 6. CDR1 and CDR2 (germline): GTSNPN, SVGIG (reference sequence). For the CDR3, the DNA is TGTGCCTCGCTGACTAGCGGGAGGTCCACCGGGGAGCTGTTTTTT. This sequence encodes CASLTSGRSTGELFF.

A note on this clone: Other DNA variants within this sample encode the same CDR3. This chain uses TRBV30 with TRBJ2-3; D is unresolved. Trimming removed 2 bases at V and 0 bases at J, with 3 bases between. Germline V gene sequence: CDR1 GTSNPN, CDR2 SVGIG (reference sequence). This CDR3 comprises 12 residues. In DNA form, the CDR3 reads TGTGCCTGGAGTCCCAGCACAGATACGCAGTATTTT. Translation gives CAWSPSTDTQYF.

The chain joins TRBV30 to TRBJ2-5; possibly TRBD2 for D (5 bases). The germline V gene encodes CDR1 GTSNPN and CDR2 SVGIG (reference sequence). The CDR3 is 11 residues long. With 1 base removed from V and 6 bases from J, the gap between germline ends came to 6 bases. The DNA for the CDR3 is TGTGCCTGGAGTGGAGGGAAGACCCAGTACTTC. It yields the protein CAWSGGKTQYF.

The V call is TRBV2, the J call TRBJ2-1, with TRBD2 identical over 9 bases. The germline V gene has CDR1 SNHLY and CDR2 FYNNEI. There are 13 residues in the CDR3. V trimming: 8 bases; J trimming: 7 bases; junction bases outside the gene matches: 6. The CDR3 here is CASSGLAKNEQFF. The CDR3 coding sequence is TGTGCCAGCTCCGGACTAGCGAAGAATGAGCAGTTCTTC.

The chain employs TRBV7-2 and TRBJ2-3; D perhaps matches TRBD2 (6 bases). The CDR3 runs to 16 residues. Germline V gene sequence: CDR1 SGHTA, CDR2 FQGNSA. V gave up 5 bases and J gave up 4 bases, with 19 bases separating them. The CDR3 sequence: CASSPKGWGGSDTQYF. In nucleotides, the CDR3 is TGTGCCAGCAGCCCCAAGGGGTGGGGAGGCTCAGATACGCAGTATTTT.

The gene calls are TRBV4-1 and TRBJ1-5, with D possibly matching TRBD1 (6 bases). CDR1 and CDR2 (germline): MGHRA, YSYEKL. The CDR3 runs 14 residues. V was pared by 0 bases and J by 7 bases, with 10 bases between. The DNA for the CDR3 is TGCGCCAGCAGCCAAGAACAGGGCCGGCAGCCCCAGCATTTT. It translates to CASSQEQGRQPQHF.

Turning to this clone: Other DNA sequences in the sample encode the same CDR3. This chain joins TRBV9 and TRBJ1-1, with D perhaps matching TRBD1 (6 bases). The CDR3 has 15 residues. V was trimmed by 4 bases and J by 4 bases, leaving 17 bases between them. The V gene's germline CDR1 is SGDLS and CDR2 YYNGEE. DNA of the CDR3: TGTGCCAGCAGCCCCCGAGGAGGGGGAGGCACTGAAGCTTTCTTT. It translates to CASSPRGGGGTEAFF.

Only a few counts were recorded for this clone. The V call is TRBV7-2, the J call TRBJ2-7; D remains unclear. The CDR3 is 13 residues long. V shed 2 bases and J shed 3 bases, with 8 bases lying between them. Per the germline V gene, CDR1 is SGHTA and CDR2 is FQGNSA. The CDR3 DNA reads as TGTGCCAGCAGCTTAAGGGCTTTCTACGAGCAGTACTTC. This sequence encodes CASSLRAFYEQYF. The full variable domain, its missing parts supplied by reference TRBV7-2 and TRBJ2-7, is GAGVSQSPSNKVTEKGKDVELRCDPISGHTALYWYRQSLGQGLEFLIYFQGNSAPDKSGLPSDRFSAERTGGSVSTLTIQRTQQEDSAVYLCASSLRAFYEQYFGPGTRLTVT.

The V and J genes are TRBV6-6 and TRBJ2-4; 8 bases fit TRBD2. The germline gives CDR1 MNHNY, CDR2 SVGAGI (reference sequence). The CDR3 contains 16 residues. After removal of 0 bases from V and 6 bases from J, the junction contained 7 bases not matched to a gene. The CDR3 DNA reads TGTGCCAGCAGTTACTCCCGGGGGGGCCGGGGAAACATTCAGTACTTC. Translation: CASSYSRGGRGNIQYF.

The rearrangement uses TRBV5-6 and TRBJ2-1, with 10 bases fitting TRBD2. This CDR3 is built from 15 residues. V lost 0 bases and J lost 7; bases outside the gene matches: 4. The germline V gene encodes CDR1 SGHDT and CDR2 YYEEEE. CDR3 sequence (DNA): TGTGCCAGCAGCTTGGGGCTAGCGGGAGTTAATGAGCAGTTCTTC. It codes for CASSLGLAGVNEQFF.

The chain links TRBV30 to TRBJ2-5; no firm D call. The V gene's germline CDR1 is GTSNPN and CDR2 SVGIG (reference sequence). The CDR3 covers 12 residues. Deletions cut 7 bases from V and 2 bases from J, with 11 bases between. The CDR3 sequence is CAFVPKQETQYF. The CDR3 bases are TGTGCCTTCGTCCCCAAACAAGAGACCCAGTACTTC.

J is TRBJ2-5 and V is TRBV4-2; D uncertain. Germline V CDR1 and CDR2: LGHNA, YNFKEQ. V lost 1 base to trimming and J lost 2 bases, with 5 bases between them. The CDR3 has 13 amino acids. The CDR3 DNA reads as TGTGCCAGCAGCCAAGCTTGGCAAGAGACCCAGTACTTC. It yields the protein CASSQAWQETQYF.